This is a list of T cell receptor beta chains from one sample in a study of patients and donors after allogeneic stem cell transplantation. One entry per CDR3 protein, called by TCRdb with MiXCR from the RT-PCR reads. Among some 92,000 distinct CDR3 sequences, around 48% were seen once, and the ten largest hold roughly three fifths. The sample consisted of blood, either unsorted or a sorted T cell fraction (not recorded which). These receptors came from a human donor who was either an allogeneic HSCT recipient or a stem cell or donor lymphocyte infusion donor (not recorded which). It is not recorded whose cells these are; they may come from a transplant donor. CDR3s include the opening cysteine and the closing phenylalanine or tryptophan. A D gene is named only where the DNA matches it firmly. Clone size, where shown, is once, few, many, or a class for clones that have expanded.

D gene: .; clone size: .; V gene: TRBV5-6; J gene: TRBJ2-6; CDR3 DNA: TGTGCCAGCAGCTGGACAGTCTCTGGGGCCAACGTCCTGACTTTC; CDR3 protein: CASSWTVSGANVLTF
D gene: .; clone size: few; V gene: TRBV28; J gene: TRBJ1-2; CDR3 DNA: TGTGCCGTTGGAGGGGGGCTAGGTCATGGCTACACCTTC; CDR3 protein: CAVGGGLGHGYTF
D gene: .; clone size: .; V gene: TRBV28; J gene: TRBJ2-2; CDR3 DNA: TGTGCCAGCAGTCCGCCCCAGGGATTCACCGGGGAGCTGTTTTTT; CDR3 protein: CASSPPQGFTGELFF
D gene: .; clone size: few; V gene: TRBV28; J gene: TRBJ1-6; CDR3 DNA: TGTGCCAGCAGTTCAGAGGCGGGATCACCCCTCCACTTT; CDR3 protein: CASSSEAGSPLHF
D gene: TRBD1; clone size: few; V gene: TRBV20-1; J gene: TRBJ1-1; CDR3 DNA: TGCAGTGCTAGAGATGGGTTTGGGACAGAGACTGAAGCTTTCTTT; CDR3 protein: CSARDGFGTETEAFF
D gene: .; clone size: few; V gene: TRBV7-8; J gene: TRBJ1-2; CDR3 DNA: TGTGCCAGCAGGCCAGGGATTACTAACTATGGCTACACCTTC; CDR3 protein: CASRPGITNYGYTF
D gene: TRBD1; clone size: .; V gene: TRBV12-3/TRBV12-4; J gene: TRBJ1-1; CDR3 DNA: TGTGCCAGCACTTCTTGGGACAGCCTTGAAGCTTTCTTT; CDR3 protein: CASTSWDSLEAFF
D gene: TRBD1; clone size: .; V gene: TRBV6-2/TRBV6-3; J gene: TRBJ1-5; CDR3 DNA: TGTGCCAGCAGTGCCCAGGGGGCCCGTCAGCCCCAGCATTTT; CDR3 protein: CASSAQGARQPQHF
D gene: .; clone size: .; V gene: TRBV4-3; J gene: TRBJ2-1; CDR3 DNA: TGCGCCAGCAGCCAAGATCCCGGACTGTACAATGAGCAGTTCTTC; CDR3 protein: CASSQDPGLYNEQFF
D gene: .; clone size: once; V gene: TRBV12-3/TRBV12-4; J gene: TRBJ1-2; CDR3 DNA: TGTGCCAGCAGCCAAAGAGCTTTAGGCTACACCTTC; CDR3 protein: CASSQRALGYTF
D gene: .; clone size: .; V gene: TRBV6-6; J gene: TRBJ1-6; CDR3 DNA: TGTGCCAGCAGTTACCCCCCGGGGTCAAATTCACCCCTCCACTTT; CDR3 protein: CASSYPPGSNSPLHF
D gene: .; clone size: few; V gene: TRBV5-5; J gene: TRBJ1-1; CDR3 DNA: TGTGCCAGCAGCTTGGAAAATGAAGCTTTCTTT; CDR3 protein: CASSLENEAFF
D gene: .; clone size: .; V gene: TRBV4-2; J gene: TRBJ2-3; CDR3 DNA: TGTGCCAGCAGCCAAGACCCAGGGGGGGATACGCAGTATTTT; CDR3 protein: CASSQDPGGDTQYF
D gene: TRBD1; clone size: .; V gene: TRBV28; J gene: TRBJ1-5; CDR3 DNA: TGTGCCAGCACCACCCAACAGGGGTATCAGCCCCAGCATTTT; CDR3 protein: CASTTQQGYQPQHF
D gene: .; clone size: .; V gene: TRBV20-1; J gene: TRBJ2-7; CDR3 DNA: TGCAGTGCCCAGAGGGCGTGGGATTCCTACGAGCAGTACTTC; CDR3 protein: CSAQRAWDSYEQYF
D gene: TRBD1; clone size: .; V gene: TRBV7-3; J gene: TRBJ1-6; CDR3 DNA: TGTGCCAGCAGCTTAGCAGGGGGCAATTCACCCCTCCACTTT; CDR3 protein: CASSLAGGNSPLHF
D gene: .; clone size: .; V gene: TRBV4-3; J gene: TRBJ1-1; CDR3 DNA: TGCGCCAGCAGCCAGGGGGGACGCTTGAACACTGAAGCTTTCTTT; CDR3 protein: CASSQGGRLNTEAFF
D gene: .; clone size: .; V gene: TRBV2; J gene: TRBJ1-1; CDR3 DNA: TGTGCCAGTAATTTCTTGTTGAACACTGAAGCTTTCTTT; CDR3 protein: CASNFLLNTEAFF
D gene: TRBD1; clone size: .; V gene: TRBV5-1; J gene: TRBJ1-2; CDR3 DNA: TGCGCCAGCAGCCAGGGACAGTTCCTGGACTACACCTTC; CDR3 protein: CASSQGQFLDYTF
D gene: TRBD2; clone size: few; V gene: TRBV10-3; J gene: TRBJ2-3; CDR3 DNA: TGTGCCGGGGGGACTAGCGTCGCAGATACGCAGTATTTT; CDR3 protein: CAGGTSVADTQYF
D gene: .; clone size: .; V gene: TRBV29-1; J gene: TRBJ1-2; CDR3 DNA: TGCAGCGTTGAAGGGTGGGCGAGCTATGGCTACACCTTC; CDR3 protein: CSVEGWASYGYTF
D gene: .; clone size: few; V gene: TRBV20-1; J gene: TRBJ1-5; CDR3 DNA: TGCAGTGCTACCCCCAGGGGCGACAATCAGCCCCAGCATTTT; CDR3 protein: CSATPRGDNQPQHF
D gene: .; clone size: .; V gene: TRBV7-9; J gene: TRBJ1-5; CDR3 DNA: TGTGCCAGCTCTAAAGGGAATCAGCCCCAGCATTTT; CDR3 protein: CASSKGNQPQHF
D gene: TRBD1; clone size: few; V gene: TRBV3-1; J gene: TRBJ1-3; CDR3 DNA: TGTGCCAGCAGCCAAGATCTAAGGACAGGCTCTGGAAACACCATATATTTT; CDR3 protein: CASSQDLRTGSGNTIYF
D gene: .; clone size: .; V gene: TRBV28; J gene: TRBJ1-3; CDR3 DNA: TGTGCCAGCAGTTTAGGCCGTTCTGGAAACACCATATATTTT; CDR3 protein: CASSLGRSGNTIYF
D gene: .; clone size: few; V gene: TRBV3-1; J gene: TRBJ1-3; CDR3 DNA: TGTGCCAGCAGCCAAGAGCCAGAGGGAAACACCATATATTTT; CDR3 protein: CASSQEPEGNTIYF
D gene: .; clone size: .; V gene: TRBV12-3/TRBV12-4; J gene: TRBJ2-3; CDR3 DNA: TGTGCCAGCGCCCGGGAAAGGGGTCCGAGGGCAGATACGCAGTATTTT; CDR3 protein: CASARERGPRADTQYF
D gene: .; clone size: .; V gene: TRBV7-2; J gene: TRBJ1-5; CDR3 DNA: TGTGCCAGCAGCTTTACAGGGACAACAGGGCCACGGCCCCAGCATTTT; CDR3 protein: CASSFTGTTGPRPQHF
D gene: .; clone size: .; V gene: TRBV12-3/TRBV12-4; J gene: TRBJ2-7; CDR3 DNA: TGTGCCAGCATGGAAGGGGCGGAATCCTACGAGCAGTACTTC; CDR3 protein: CASMEGAESYEQYF
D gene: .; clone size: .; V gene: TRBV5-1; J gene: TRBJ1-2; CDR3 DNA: TGCGCCAGCAGCTTGTTGAAGGGGGGCTACACCTTC; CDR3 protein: CASSLLKGGYTF
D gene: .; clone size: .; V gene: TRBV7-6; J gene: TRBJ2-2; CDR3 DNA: TGTGCCAGCAGCTTAAACACCGGGACAAAGAACACCGGGGAGCTGTTTTTT; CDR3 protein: CASSLNTGTKNTGELFF
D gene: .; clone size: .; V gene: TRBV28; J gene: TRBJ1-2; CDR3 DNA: TGTGCCAGCAGTTTCGCGCACGCTGGGAGGACAGCCTATGGCTACACCTTC; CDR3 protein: CASSFAHAGRTAYGYTF
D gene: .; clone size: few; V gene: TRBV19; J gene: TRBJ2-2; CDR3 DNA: TGTGCCAGTAGTCGGGACTCGAGAAAGGAGCTGTTTTTT; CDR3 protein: CASSRDSRKELFF
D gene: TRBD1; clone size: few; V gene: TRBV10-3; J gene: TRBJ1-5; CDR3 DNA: TGTGCCATCAGTGAAACAGGGGAGGACAATCAGCCCCAGCATTTT; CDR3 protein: CAISETGEDNQPQHF
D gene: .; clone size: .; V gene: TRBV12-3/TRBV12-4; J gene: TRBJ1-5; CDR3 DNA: TGTGCCAGCAGTTCCGACTTCGGGGGGCCCTATCAGCCCCAGCATTTT; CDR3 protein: CASSSDFGGPYQPQHF
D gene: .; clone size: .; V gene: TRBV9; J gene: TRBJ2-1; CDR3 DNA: TGTGCCAGCAGCATGAGCGGGCCATACAATGAGCAGTTCTTC; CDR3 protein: CASSMSGPYNEQFF
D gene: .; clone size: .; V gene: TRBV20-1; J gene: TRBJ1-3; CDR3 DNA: TGCAGTGCTATGACCCTACTCGGGGGTGGAAACACCATATATTTT; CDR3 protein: CSAMTLLGGGNTIYF
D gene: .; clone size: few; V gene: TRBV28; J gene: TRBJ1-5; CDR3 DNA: TGTGCCAGCAGTTTGGGGGGCGTCAATCAGCCCCAGCATTTT; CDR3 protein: CASSLGGVNQPQHF
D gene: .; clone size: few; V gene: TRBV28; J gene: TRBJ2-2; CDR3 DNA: TGTGCCAGCAGAGGGAAGAACACCGGGGAGCTGTTTTTT; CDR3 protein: CASRGKNTGELFF
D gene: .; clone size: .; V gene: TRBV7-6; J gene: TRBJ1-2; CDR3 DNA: TGTGCCAGCAGCTTAGACACGACAGGCTATGGCTACACCTTC; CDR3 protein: CASSLDTTGYGYTF
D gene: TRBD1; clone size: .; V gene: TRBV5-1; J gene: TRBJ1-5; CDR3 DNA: TGCGCCAGCAGCGACGGACAGGGTTGGCAGCCCCAGCATTTT; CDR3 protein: CASSDGQGWQPQHF
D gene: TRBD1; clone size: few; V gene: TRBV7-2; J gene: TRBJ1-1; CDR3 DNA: TGTGCCAGCAGCTCCGCTAGGGGGCTGGGAGCTTTCTTT; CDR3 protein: CASSSARGLGAFF
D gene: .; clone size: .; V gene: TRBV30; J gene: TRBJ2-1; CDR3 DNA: TGTGCCTGGGGGTTAGCGGAAGCCCCCAATGAGCAGTTCTTC; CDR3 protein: CAWGLAEAPNEQFF
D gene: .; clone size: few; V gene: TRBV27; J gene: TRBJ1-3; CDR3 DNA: TGTGCCAGCAGCCGAGGCGGGGGAACTGGAAACACCATATATTTT; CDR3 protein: CASSRGGGTGNTIYF
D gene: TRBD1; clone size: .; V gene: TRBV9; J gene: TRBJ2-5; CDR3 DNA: TGTGCCAGCAGCGCAGAAGACAGGGTGCGGGAGACCCAGTACTTC; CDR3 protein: CASSAEDRVRETQYF
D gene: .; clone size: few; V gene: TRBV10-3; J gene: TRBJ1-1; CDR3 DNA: TGTGCCATCAGTGGCGGTAGGGAGAACACTGAAGCTTTCTTT; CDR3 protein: CAISGGRENTEAFF
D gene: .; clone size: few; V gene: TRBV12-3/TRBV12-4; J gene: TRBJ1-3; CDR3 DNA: TGTGCCAGCAGTTTGGGCCCCGGTGACGGATCTATCGATTTT; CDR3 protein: CASSLGPGDGSIDF
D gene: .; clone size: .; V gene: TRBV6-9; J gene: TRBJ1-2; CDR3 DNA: TGTGTCAGACGGAAGGGGGATGATGGCTACACCTTC; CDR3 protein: CVRRKGDDGYTF
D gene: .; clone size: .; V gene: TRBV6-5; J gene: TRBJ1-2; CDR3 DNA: TGTGCCAGCAAGGCGGGGCCCTTCGGCTACACCTTC; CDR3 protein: CASKAGPFGYTF
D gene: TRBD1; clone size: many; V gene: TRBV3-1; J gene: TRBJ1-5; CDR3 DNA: TGTGCCAGCAGCCGCTCCGGGACAGGAAACAATCAGCCCCAGCATTTT; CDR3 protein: CASSRSGTGNNQPQHF
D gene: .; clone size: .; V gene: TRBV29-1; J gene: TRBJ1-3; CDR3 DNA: TGCAGCGTTCACAGCTCTGGAAACACCATATATTTT; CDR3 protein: CSVHSSGNTIYF
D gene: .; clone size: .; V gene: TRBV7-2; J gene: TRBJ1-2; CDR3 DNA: TGTGCCAGCAGCTTAGATCGACGGAGTACCTATGGCTACACCTTC; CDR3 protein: CASSLDRRSTYGYTF
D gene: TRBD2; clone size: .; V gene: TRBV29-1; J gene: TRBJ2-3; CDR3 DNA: TGCAGCGTTGAAGCGACTAGCGGGAGTAGGTATACGCAGTATTTT; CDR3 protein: CSVEATSGSRYTQYF
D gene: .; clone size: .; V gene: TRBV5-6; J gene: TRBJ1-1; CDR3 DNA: TGTGCCAGCAGCCAATGGCGTAGAAACATGAACACTGAAGCTTTCTTT; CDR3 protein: CASSQWRRNMNTEAFF
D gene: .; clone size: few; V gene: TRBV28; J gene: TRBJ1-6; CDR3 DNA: TGTGCCAGCAGTTCCCCCGGGGGGAATTCACCCCTCCACTTT; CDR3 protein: CASSSPGGNSPLHF
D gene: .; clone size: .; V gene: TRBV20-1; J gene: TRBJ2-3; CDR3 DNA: TGCAGTGCTACCGGCGCGAGGAGACCAGATACGCAGTATTTT; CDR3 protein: CSATGARRPDTQYF
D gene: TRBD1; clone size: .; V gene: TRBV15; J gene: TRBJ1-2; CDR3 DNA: TGTGCCACCAGCACAACAGGGGATCCCTATGGCTACACCTTC; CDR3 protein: CATSTTGDPYGYTF
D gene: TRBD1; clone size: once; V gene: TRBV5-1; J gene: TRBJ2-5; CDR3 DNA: TGCGCCAGCAGCCTCGGGACAGTACAAGAGACCCAGTACTTC; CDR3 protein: CASSLGTVQETQYF
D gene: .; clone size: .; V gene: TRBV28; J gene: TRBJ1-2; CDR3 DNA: TGTGCCAGCAGCAATCCACCTCCAAAGGGTGGTAGGGGCTACACCTTC; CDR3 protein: CASSNPPPKGGRGYTF